This record looks at one TCR beta chain sequence and its context. The data are from a study of shared clonotypes between healthy human individuals. TCRdb's copy holds only in-frame clones and misses some; the assay was immunoSEQ multiplex PCR. Here the sample spans about a million clones, 60% to 80% being singletons. Sample: memory CD4+ T cells sorted from blood. Regarding subset: CD45RA-negative fraction. The TCR originated in a man aged 18 to 29 in good health.

CDR3: CASTRAFSPLHF. As DNA, the CDR3 is TGTGCCAGCACCAGGGCTTTTTCACCCCTCCACTTT. V gene TRBV28 combines with J gene TRBJ1-6, with a tentative D call TRBD1 (5 bases). The CDR3 covers 12 residues. CDR1 and CDR2 from the germline V gene are MDHEN and SYDVKM. Trimming removed 7 bases from V and 9 bases from J, with 10 bases in between.